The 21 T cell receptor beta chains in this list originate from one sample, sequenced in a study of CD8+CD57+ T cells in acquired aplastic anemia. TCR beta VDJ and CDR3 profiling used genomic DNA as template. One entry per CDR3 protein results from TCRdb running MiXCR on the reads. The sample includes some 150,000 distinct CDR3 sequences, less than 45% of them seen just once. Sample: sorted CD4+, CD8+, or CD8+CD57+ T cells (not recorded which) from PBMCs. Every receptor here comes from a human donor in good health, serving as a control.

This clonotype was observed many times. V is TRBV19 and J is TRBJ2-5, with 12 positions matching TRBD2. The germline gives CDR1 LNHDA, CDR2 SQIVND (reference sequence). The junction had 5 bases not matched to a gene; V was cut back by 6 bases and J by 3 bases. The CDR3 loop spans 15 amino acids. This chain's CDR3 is CASSLRLAGEETQYF. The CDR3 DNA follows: TGTGCCAGTAGCCTAAGACTAGCGGGAGAAGAGACCCAGTACTTC.

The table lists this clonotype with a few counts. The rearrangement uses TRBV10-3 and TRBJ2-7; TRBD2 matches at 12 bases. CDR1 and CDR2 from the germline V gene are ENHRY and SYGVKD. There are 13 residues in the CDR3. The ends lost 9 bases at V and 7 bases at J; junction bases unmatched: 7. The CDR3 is CAILAGGGNEQYF. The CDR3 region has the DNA TGTGCCATACTAGCGGGGGGCGGCAATGAGCAGTACTTC.

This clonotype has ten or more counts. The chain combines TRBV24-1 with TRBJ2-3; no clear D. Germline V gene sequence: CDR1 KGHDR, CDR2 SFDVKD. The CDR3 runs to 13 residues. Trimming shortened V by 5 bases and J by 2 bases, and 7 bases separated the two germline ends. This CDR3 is CATSAPYTDTQYF. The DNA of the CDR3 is TGTGCCACCAGTGCCCCGTACACAGATACGCAGTATTTT.

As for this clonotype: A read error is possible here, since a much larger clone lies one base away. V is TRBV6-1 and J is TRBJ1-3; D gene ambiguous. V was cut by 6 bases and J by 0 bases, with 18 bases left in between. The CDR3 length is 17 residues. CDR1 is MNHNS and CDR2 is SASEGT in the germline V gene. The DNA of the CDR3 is TGTGCCAGCAGACAACTACAGAGTGCCCTCTCTGGAAACACCATATATTTT. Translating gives CASRQLQSALSGNTIYF.

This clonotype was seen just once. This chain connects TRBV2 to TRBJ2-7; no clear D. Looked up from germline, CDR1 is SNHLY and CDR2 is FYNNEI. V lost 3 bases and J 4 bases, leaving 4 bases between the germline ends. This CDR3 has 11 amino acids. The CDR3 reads CASSEQYEQYF. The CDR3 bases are TGTGCCAGCAGTGAGCAGTACGAGCAGTACTTC. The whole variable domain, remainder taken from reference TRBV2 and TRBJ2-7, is EPEVTQTPSHQVTQMGQEVILRCVPISNHLYFYWYRQILGQKVEFLVSFYNNEISEKSEIFDDQFSVERPDGSNFTLKIRSTKLEDSAMYFCASSEQYEQYFGPGTRLTVT.

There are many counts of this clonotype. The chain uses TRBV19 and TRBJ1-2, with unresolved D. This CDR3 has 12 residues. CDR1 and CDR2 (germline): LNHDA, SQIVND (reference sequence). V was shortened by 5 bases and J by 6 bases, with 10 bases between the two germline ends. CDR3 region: CASSRPTDGYTF. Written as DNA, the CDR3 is TGTGCCAGTAGTCGACCCACGGATGGCTACACCTTC.

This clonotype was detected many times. CDR3 bases: TGTGCCAGCAGCCTTAAGCGGGGCTCCTATAATTCACCCCTCCACTTT. This encodes CASSLKRGSYNSPLHF. The chain is built from TRBV7-2 and TRBJ1-6; D gene ambiguous. This CDR3 spans 16 amino acids. The V end lost 5 bases, the J end lost 0 bases, and 11 bases lay between the germline ends. Germline CDR1 reads SGHTA; CDR2 reads FQGNSA.

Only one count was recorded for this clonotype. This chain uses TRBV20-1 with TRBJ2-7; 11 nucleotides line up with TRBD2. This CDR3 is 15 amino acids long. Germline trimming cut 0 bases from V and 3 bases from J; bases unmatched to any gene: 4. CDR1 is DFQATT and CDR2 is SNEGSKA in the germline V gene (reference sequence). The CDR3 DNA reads TGCAGTGCTAGAGAGACTAGCGGGGATGGCTACGAGCAGTACTTC. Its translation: CSARETSGDGYEQYF.

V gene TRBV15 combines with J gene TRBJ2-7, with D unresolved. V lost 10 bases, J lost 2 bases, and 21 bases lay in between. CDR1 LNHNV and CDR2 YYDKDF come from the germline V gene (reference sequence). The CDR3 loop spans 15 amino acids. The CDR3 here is CAIVRDKGTTYEQYF. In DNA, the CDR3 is TGTGCCATCGTCAGAGATAAGGGTACGACCTACGAGCAGTACTTC.

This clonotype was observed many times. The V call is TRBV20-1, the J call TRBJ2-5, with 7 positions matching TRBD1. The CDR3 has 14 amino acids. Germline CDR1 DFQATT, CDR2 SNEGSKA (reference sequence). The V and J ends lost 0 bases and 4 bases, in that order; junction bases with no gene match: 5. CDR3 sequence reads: CSARDRQGSETQYF. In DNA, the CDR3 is TGCAGTGCTAGAGATCGACAGGGTTCAGAGACCCAGTACTTC.

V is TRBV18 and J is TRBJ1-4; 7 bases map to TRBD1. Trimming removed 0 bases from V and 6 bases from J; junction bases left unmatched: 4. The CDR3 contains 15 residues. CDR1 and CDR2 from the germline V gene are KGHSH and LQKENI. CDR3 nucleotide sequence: TGTGCCAGCTCACCACCATCCAGGGGGGATGAAAAACTGTTTTTT. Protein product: CASSPPSRGDEKLFF.

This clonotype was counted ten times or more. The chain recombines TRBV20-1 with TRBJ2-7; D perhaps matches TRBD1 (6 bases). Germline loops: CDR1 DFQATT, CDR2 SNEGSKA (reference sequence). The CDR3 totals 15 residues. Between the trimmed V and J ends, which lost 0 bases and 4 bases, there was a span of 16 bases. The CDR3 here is CSARDPGLGGYEQYF. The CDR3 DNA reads TGCAGTGCTAGAGATCCGGGTCTAGGGGGATACGAGCAGTACTTC.

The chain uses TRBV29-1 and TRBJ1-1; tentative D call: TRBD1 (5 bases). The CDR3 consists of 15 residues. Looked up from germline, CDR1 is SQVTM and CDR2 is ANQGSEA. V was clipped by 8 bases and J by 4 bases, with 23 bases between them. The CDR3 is CSFTRGGGSGTEAFF. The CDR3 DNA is TGCAGCTTTACACGCGGGGGGGGATCAGGCACTGAAGCTTTCTTT.

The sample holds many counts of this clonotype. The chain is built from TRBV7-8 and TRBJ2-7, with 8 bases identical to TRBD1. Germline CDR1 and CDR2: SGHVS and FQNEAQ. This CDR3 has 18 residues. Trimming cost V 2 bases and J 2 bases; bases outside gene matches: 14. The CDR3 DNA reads TGTGCCAGCAGCTTACGGCAGGGGGCGCAGGTAGGAACCTACGAGCAGTACTTC. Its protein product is CASSLRQGAQVGTYEQYF. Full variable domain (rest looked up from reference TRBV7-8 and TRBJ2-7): GAGVSQSPRYKVAKRGQDVALRCDPISGHVSLFWYQQALGQGPEFLTYFQNEAQLDKSGLPSDRFFAERPEGSVSTLKIQRTQQEDSAVYLCASSLRQGAQVGTYEQYFGPGTRLTVT.

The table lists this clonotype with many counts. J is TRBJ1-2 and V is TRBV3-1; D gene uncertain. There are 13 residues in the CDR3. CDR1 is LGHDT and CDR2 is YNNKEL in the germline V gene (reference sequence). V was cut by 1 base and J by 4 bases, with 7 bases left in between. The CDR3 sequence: CASSQGGTYGYTF. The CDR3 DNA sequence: TGTGCCAGCAGCCAAGGAGGAACCTATGGCTACACCTTC.

The CDR3 region has the DNA TGCAGCGCACCCGGGACTAGCGGGGGGAACAATGAGCAGTTCTTC. This codes for CSAPGTSGGNNEQFF. V is TRBV29-1 and J is TRBJ2-1; 15 bases align to TRBD2. V was clipped by 7 bases and J by 5 bases; unmatched bases: 6. Germline-derived CDR1 and CDR2 are SQVTM and ANQGSEA. There are 15 residues in the CDR3.

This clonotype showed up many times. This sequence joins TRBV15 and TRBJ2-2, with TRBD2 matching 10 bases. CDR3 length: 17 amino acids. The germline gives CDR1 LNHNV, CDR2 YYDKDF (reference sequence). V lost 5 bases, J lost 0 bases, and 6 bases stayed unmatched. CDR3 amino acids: CATSAGSGGPNTGELFF. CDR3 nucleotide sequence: TGTGCCACCAGCGCGGGTAGCGGGGGGCCGAACACCGGGGAGCTGTTTTTT.

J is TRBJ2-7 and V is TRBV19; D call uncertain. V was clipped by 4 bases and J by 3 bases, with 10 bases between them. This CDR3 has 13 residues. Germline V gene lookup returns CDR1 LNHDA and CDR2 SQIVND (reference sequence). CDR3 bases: TGTGCCAGTAGTAGAGGACCAGTCTACGAGCAGTACTTC. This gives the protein CASSRGPVYEQYF. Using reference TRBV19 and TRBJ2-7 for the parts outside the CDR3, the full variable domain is DGGITQSPKYLFRKEGQNVTLSCEQNLNHDAMYWYRQDPGQGLRLIYYSQIVNDFQKGDIAEGYSVSREKKESFPLTVTSAQKNPTAFYLCASSRGPVYEQYFGPGTRLTVT.

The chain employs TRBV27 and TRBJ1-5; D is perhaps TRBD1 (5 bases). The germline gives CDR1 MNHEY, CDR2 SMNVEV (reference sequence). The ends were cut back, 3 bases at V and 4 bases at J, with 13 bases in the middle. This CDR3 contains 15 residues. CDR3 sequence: CASSFKGLWNQPQHF. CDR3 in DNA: TGTGCCAGCAGTTTTAAGGGGCTCTGGAATCAGCCCCAGCATTTT.

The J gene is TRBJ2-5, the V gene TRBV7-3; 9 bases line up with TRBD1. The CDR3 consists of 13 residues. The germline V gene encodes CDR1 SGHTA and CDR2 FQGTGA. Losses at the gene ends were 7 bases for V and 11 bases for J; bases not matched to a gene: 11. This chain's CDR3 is CASTPAPGQGQYF. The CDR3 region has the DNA TGTGCCAGCACCCCCGCCCCGGGACAGGGACAGTACTTC.

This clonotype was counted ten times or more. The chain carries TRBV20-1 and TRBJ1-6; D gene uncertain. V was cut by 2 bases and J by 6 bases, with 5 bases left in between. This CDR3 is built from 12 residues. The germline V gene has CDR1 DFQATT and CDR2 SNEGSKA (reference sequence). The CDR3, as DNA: TGCAGTGCTAGACTGGCTAATTCACCCCTCCACTTT. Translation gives CSARLANSPLHF.